A single sample is the source of the 2 T cell receptor beta chains below, sequenced in a study of shared clonotypes between healthy human individuals. Naive CD8 isolation took CD45RO-negative cells positively selected for CCR7 and excluded terminally differentiated effector memory CD45RA+ cells. Some clones are missing from TCRdb's copy, which holds only in-frame ones; the method was immunoSEQ multiplex PCR. The sample has about 1.9 million clones, around 93% seen once; the top ten hold roughly 1.7%. Sequenced input: naive CD8+ T cells from PBMCs. Receptors originate from a man younger than 35 in good health. Some clones in this sample may be carry-over from other donors' samples.

The J gene is TRBJ1-1, the V gene TRBV5-4; D is unresolved. The germline gives CDR1 SGHNT, CDR2 YYREEE (reference sequence). V lost 3 bases and J 8 bases, leaving 11 bases between the germline ends. The CDR3 extends over 12 amino acids. The CDR3: CASSSHELEAFF. CDR3 DNA: TGTGCCAGCAGCTCTCATGAACTCGAAGCTTTCTTT.

The chain combines TRBV9 with TRBJ1-2; D remains unclear. CDR3 length equals 16 residues. Per the germline V gene, CDR1 is SGDLS and CDR2 is YYNGEE. V shed 0 bases and J shed 1 base, with 13 bases lying between them. This CDR3 reads CASSVGVGVLNYGYTF. The DNA for the CDR3 is TGTGCCAGCAGCGTAGGGGTCGGGGTCCTTAACTATGGCTACACCTTC.